This T cell receptor beta chain was recovered during a study of T cell changes during pregnancy in multiple sclerosis. Assay: immunoSEQ multiplex PCR; the TCRdb copy retains only in-frame clones and omits some. The sample records 61,000 or so clones, approximately 92% being singletons. This CDR3 spans 13 amino acids. The trim removed 10 bases at V and 2 bases at J, leaving 8 bases unmatched. Germline V gives CDR1 MNHNS, CDR2 SASEGT. The sequence was obtained from a female donor with multiple sclerosis, enrolled in a pregnancy study. The V gene is TRBV6-1, the J gene TRBJ2-7; the match to TRBD2 covers 7 bases. The material sequenced was CD4+ T cells from peripheral blood mononuclear cells, taken before pregnancy. The CDR3 DNA reads as TGTGCCACCTTGACTAGCAGTACCTACGAGCAGTACTTC. This sequence encodes CATLTSSTYEQYF.